This T cell receptor beta chain was recorded in a study of T cell repertoires in ileal Crohn's disease. Study overall: Operated complications were stricturing disease (approximately 61%) and penetrating disease (about 39%). About half of patients got postoperative therapy: ten or so thiopurines, under 20 anti-TNF. Study-wide results and limits: Compared with CD4 T cells, sorted CD8 cells carried more expanded clones.

CDR1 and CDR2 from the germline V gene are SEHNR and FQNEAQ (reference sequence). This CDR3 is 14 amino acids long. The junction had 3 bases not matched to a gene; V was cut back by 2 bases and J by 6 bases. Notes on this clone: Its cognate antigen is unknown.

TCRdb's table, derived via immunoSEQ multiplex PCR, lists solely in-frame clones and lacks some. Of roughly 2,000 clones listed, roughly nine tenths are singletons. V is TRBV7-9 and J is TRBJ2-2; 7 bases are a match to TRBD1. The clonotype was recovered from an adult with Crohn's disease. Sequenced sample: ileal tissue. CDR3 nucleotides: TGTGCCAGCAGCTTAAACCAGGGGGCCGGGGAGCTGTTTTTT. Residues: CASSLNQGAGELFF.